Listed below are T cell receptor beta chains from one sample, sequenced in a study of blood T cells in healthy people across ages. In TCRdb, the 5' RACE reads were re-called with MiXCR into one record per CDR3 protein. The sample yields about 810,000 distinct CDR3 sequences, 36% seen once. Sequenced sample: blood. The source of these receptors is a man in his late teens or twenties in good health. Both conserved end residues are part of each CDR3. D genes are given only for firm matches. Clone size is given for some rows only: seen once, a few or many times, or a class if the clone is expanded.

J gene	V gene	D gene	clone size	CDR3 protein	CDR3 DNA
TRBJ2-7	TRBV6-5	-	-	CASRSRSEQYF	TGTGCCAGCAGAAGCCGGTCCGAGCAGTACTTC
TRBJ2-5	TRBV4-2	TRBD2	-	CASSQSPGGHSYNEQYF	TGTGCCAGCAGCCAGTCCCCGGGGGGGCACTCCTACAATGAGCAGTACTTC
TRBJ2-2	TRBV20-1	-	-	CSARKGSGELFF	TGCAGTGCCCGAAAGGGATCCGGGGAGCTGTTTTTT
TRBJ2-1	TRBV5-6	-	many	CASSPAGSEQFF	TGTGCCAGCAGCCCCGCTGGGAGTGAGCAGTTCTTC
TRBJ2-5	TRBV20-1	-	-	CSARDDSLYQETQYF	TGCAGTGCTAGGGACGACTCTTTGTACCAAGAGACCCAGTACTTC
TRBJ2-5	TRBV7-9	-	many	CASSLPRETQYF	TGTGCCAGCAGTTTACCTCGAGAGACCCAGTACTTC
TRBJ2-3	TRBV20-1	-	-	CSARDPAGRFTDTQYF	TGCAGTGCTAGAGATCCCGCAGGGAGGTTCACAGATACGCAGTATTTT
TRBJ1-2	TRBV4-2	-	-	CASSQDAGGGNYGYTF	TGTGCCAGCAGCCAAGATGCGGGGGGCGGTAACTATGGCTACACCTTC
TRBJ2-2	TRBV10-3	TRBD1	-	CAISEQGAELFF	TGTGCCATCAGTGAGCAGGGGGCGGAGCTGTTTTTT
TRBJ1-1	TRBV29-1	-	-	CSVGANTEAFF	TGCAGCGTTGGAGCGAACACTGAAGCTTTCTTT
TRBJ1-6	TRBV7-2	-	-	CASSSRVGGFYNSPLHF	TGTGCCAGCAGCTCCCGGGTGGGGGGATTTTATAATTCACCCCTCCACTTT
TRBJ2-5	TRBV4-3	TRBD2	-	CASSQGVSGGYYNEQYF	TGCGCCAGCAGCCAAGGGGTTAGCGGGGGCTACTACAATGAGCAGTACTTC
TRBJ1-2	TRBV2	TRBD1	-	CASSDFTGGFGYTF	TGTGCCAGCAGTGATTTTACAGGGGGCTTTGGCTACACCTTC
TRBJ2-3	TRBV7-3	-	-	CASSLSPSLGDTQYF	TGTGCCAGCAGCTTATCTCCCTCACTGGGAGATACGCAGTATTTT
TRBJ2-1	TRBV12-3/TRBV12-4	-	-	CASSLGTPNEQFF	TGTGCCAGCAGTCTCGGTACCCCGAATGAGCAGTTCTTC
TRBJ1-2	TRBV6-6	-	few	CASSYSVAYGYTF	TGTGCCAGCAGTTACTCCGTAGCCTATGGCTACACCTTC
TRBJ2-2	TRBV28	-	-	CASSLSRTQANTGELFF	TGTGCCAGCAGTTTATCGCGGACCCAAGCGAACACCGGGGAGCTGTTTTTT
TRBJ2-5	TRBV2	-	few	CAKETGYNEQYF	TGTGCCAAGGAAACAGGGTACAATGAGCAGTACTTC
TRBJ2-7	TRBV18	-	-	CASSRPGRSATTDYEQYF	TGTGCCAGCTCACGGCCTGGCAGATCCGCGACTACGGACTACGAGCAGTACTTC
TRBJ2-2	TRBV5-1	-	few	CASSTRGTNTGELFF	TGCGCCAGCAGCACCCGTGGAACGAACACCGGGGAGCTGTTTTTT
TRBJ2-7	TRBV12-3/TRBV12-4	TRBD1	few	CASSFQGASYEQYF	TGTGCCAGTAGCTTTCAGGGGGCCAGCTACGAGCAGTACTTC
TRBJ2-5	TRBV14	-	-	CAGSQGLEETQYF	TGTGCCGGCAGCCAAGGTCTTGAAGAGACCCAGTACTTC
TRBJ1-6	TRBV9	-	few	CASGSNSPLHF	TGTGCCAGCGGATCAAATTCACCCCTCCACTTT
TRBJ2-7	TRBV7-9	-	few	CASRQGGTEQYF	TGTGCCAGCAGACAAGGGGGGACCGAGCAGTACTTC
TRBJ2-3	TRBV11-3	-	many	CASSSGSSTDTQYF	TGTGCCAGCAGCTCGGGGTCTAGCACAGATACGCAGTATTTT
TRBJ1-2	TRBV2	-	-	CASSDFRQPSNYGYTF	TGTGCCAGCAGTGACTTTAGGCAGCCGAGTAACTATGGCTACACCTTC
TRBJ2-1	TRBV14	TRBD1	many	CASSLPGQGRDNEQFF	TGTGCCAGCAGCCTTCCGGGACAGGGAAGGGACAATGAGCAGTTCTTC
TRBJ2-3	TRBV25-1	-	-	CATAIGDTQYF	TGTGCCACCGCGATCGGAGATACGCAGTATTTT
TRBJ2-1	TRBV7-3	-	-	CASSLEGASNEQFF	TGTGCCAGCAGCTTAGAAGGAGCATCCAATGAGCAGTTCTTC
TRBJ2-7	TRBV12-3/TRBV12-4	TRBD1	few	CASLPGTGGLDEQYF	TGTGCCTCCTTACCCGGGACAGGGGGCTTGGACGAGCAGTACTTC
TRBJ2-3	TRBV13	-	-	CASSSPDPGPPDTQYF	TGTGCCAGCAGCTCCCCAGATCCAGGACCACCAGATACGCAGTATTTT
TRBJ1-1	TRBV6-5	-	-	CASTPRLGTEAFF	TGTGCCAGCACCCCACGTCTTGGAACTGAAGCTTTCTTT
TRBJ1-2	TRBV27	-	-	CASSILRGTNYYGYTF	TGTGCCAGCAGTATCCTCCGGGGGACTAATTACTATGGCTACACCTTC
TRBJ2-5	TRBV7-7	TRBD2	few	CASSSGGGLAGEETQYF	TGTGCTAGCAGCTCAGGAGGGGGACTAGCGGGGGAAGAGACCCAGTACTTC
TRBJ2-7	TRBV7-3	-	-	CASSLTPGKGEQYF	TGTGCCAGCAGCTTAACGCCAGGGAAGGGCGAGCAGTACTTC
TRBJ2-7	TRBV7-2	TRBD1	-	CASSSIGTGAQNERYF	TGTGCCAGCAGCTCCATCGGGACAGGGGCTCAGAATGAGCGGTACTTC
TRBJ2-7	TRBV14	-	many	CASSQDPSSYEQYF	TGTGCCAGCAGCCAAGATCCGAGCTCCTACGAGCAGTACTTC
TRBJ2-1	TRBV9	TRBD1	-	CASSFPTSGTGILDEQFF	TGTGCCAGCAGCTTTCCGACTTCCGGGACAGGGATATTGGATGAGCAGTTCTTC
TRBJ1-1	TRBV20-1	TRBD1	-	CSAGAGGTEAFF	TGCAGTGCTGGGGCAGGGGGTACTGAAGCTTTCTTT
TRBJ2-1	TRBV4-3	-	-	CASSQLGLDRQFF	TGCGCCAGCAGCCAACTAGGCCTGGATCGGCAGTTCTTC
TRBJ2-1	TRBV24-1	-	few	CATSAFPEGNEQFF	TGTGCCACCAGTGCGTTCCCCGAAGGCAATGAGCAGTTCTTC
TRBJ1-6	TRBV7-2	-	-	CASSPTGGVPFNSPLHF	TGTGCCAGCAGCCCTACTGGAGGAGTGCCTTTCAATTCACCCCTCCACTTT
TRBJ1-2	TRBV10-3	-	-	CAISFSADTNYGYTF	TGTGCCATCAGTTTTTCGGCAGACACTAACTATGGCTACACCTTC
TRBJ2-1	TRBV7-2	TRBD2	-	CASTTQAGGPPYNEQFF	TGTGCCAGCACCACCCAAGCGGGAGGGCCTCCCTACAATGAGCAGTTCTTC
TRBJ1-4	TRBV25-1	-	few	CATRSQLGEKLFF	TGTGCCACCAGGAGCCAACTGGGTGAAAAACTGTTTTTT
TRBJ2-5	TRBV7-9	TRBD1	-	CASSAQDRATQYF	TGTGCCAGCAGCGCCCAGGACAGGGCTACCCAGTACTTC
TRBJ2-7	TRBV15	TRBD2	-	CATSTRLAGYNEQYF	TGTGCCACCAGCACCCGACTAGCGGGGTACAATGAGCAGTACTTC